The subject of this entry is one T cell receptor beta chain. Germline V gene data show CDR1 as SGHNT and CDR2 as YENEEA. This CDR3 spans 15 amino acids. V was trimmed by 5 bases and J by 2 bases, leaving 14 bases between them. Per the original data handling: The assay estimated nucleated cells by amplifying reference gene primers. Here immunoSEQ multiplex PCR was the method, and the copy in TCRdb shows in-frame clones only, minus some. Clonal size and the V and J genes are those of that table, whereas D and trimming came from the DNA. The repertoire includes under 55,000 clones, roughly 78% of them detected once, and more than 25% sits in the top ten. This sample is part of a study of blood T cell repertoires in COVID-19. Study-wide background: The United States, Italy and Spain were the sources of the acute and convalescent COVID-19 samples. Sources were T cells, B-cell-depleted T cells, or PBMCs; the material itself was cDNA or gDNA.

The J gene is TRBJ2-3, the V gene TRBV11-3; possible D gene TRBD1, 7 bases. Sequencing was carried out using peripheral blood. This TCR derives from a man in his 70s with acute or convalescent COVID-19. The CDR3 here is CASSQGGGTTDTQYF. The CDR3 bases are TGTGCCAGCAGCCAGGGGGGCGGAACCACAGATACGCAGTATTTT. Full variable domain (remainder filled in from reference TRBV11-3 and TRBJ2-3): EAGVVQSPRYKIIEKKQPVAFWCNPISGHNTLYWYLQNLGQGPELLIRYENEEAVDDSQLPKDRFSAERLKGVDSTLKIQPAELGDSAVYLCASSQGGGTTDTQYFGPGTRLTVL.